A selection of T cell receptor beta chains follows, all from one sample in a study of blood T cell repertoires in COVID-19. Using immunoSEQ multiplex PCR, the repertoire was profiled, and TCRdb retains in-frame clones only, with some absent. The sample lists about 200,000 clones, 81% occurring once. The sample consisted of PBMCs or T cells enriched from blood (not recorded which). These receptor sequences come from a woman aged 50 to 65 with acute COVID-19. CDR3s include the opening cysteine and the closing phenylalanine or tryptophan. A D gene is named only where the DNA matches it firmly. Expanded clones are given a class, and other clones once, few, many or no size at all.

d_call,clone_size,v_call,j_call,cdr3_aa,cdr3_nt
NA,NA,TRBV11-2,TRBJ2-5,CASSLVPLVQETQYF,TGTGCCAGCAGCTTAGTTCCCCTAGTGCAAGAGACCCAGTACTTC
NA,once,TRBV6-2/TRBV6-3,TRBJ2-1,CASSSSYGNEQFF,TGTGCCAGCAGTTCTAGTTATGGCAATGAGCAGTTCTTC
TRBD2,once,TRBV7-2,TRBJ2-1,CASSFLGGGLAGSEQFF,TGTGCCAGCAGCTTCCTGGGGGGGGGACTAGCGGGCTCGGAGCAGTTCTTC
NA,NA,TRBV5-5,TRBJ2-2,CASSAGQLNTGELFF,TGTGCCAGCAGCGCGGGACAGCTGAACACCGGGGAGCTGTTTTTT
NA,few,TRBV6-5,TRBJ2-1,CASSYSMADRTYEQFF,TGTGCCAGCAGTTACTCGATGGCGGACCGGACTTATGAGCAGTTCTTC
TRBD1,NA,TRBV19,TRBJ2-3,CASSRTPGQSTDTQYF,TGTGCCAGTAGCCGGACACCGGGACAGAGCACAGATACGCAGTATTTT
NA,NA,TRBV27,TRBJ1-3,CASGPGRGGNTIYF,TGTGCCAGCGGCCCTGGCAGGGGTGGAAACACCATATATTTT
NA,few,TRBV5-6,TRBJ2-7,CASSLSSLSGLGEQYF,TGTGCCAGCAGCTTGTCTTCGTTAAGCGGGTTGGGTGAGCAGTACTTC
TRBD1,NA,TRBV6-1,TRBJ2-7,CASSDQRQGAYEQYF,TGTGCCAGCAGTGACCAAAGACAGGGGGCCTACGAGCAGTACTTC
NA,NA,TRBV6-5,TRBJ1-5,CASSYSAGLGQPQHF,TGTGCCAGCAGTTACTCAGCGGGGTTGGGTCAGCCCCAGCATTTT
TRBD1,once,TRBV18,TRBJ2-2,CASATGTGDTGELFF,TGTGCCAGCGCAACCGGGACAGGAGACACCGGGGAGCTGTTTTTT
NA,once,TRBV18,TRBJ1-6,CASSPQGSESPLHF,TGTGCCAGCTCACCTCAGGGTTCTGAATCACCCCTCCACTTT
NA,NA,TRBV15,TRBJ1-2,CATSRGGTQKNYGYTF,TGTGCCACCAGCAGAGGAGGGACACAAAAGAACTATGGCTACACCTTC
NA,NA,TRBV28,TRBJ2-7,CASSITGYEQYF,TGTGCCAGCAGTATCACAGGCTACGAGCAGTACTTC
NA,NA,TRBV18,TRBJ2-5,CASRDTGSHETQYF,TGTGCCAGTCGGGACACCGGGTCCCACGAGACCCAGTACTTC
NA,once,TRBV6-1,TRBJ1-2,CASSERAGEGYTF,TGTGCCAGCAGTGAAAGGGCAGGGGAAGGCTACACCTTC
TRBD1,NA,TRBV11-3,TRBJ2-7,CASSPRGLTGGRLYEQYF,TGTGCCAGCAGCCCAAGAGGCCTCACAGGGGGGCGTCTTTACGAGCAGTACTTC
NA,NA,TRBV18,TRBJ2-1,CASSLQQYNEQFF,TGTGCCAGCTCTTTACAGCAGTACAATGAGCAGTTCTTC
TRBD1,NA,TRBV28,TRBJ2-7,CASSLLGGTGVGEQYF,TGTGCCAGCAGTTTATTGGGGGGGACAGGGGTCGGCGAGCAGTACTTC
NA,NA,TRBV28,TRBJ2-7,CASSTTYRALYEQYF,TGTGCCAGCAGTACAACCTACAGGGCCCTCTACGAGCAGTACTTC
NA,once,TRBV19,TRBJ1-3,CASSTFAKGLSGNTIYF,TGTGCCAGTAGTACATTTGCGAAGGGGCTCTCTGGAAACACCATATATTTT
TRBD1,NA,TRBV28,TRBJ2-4,CASRTGGAAKNIQYF,TGTGCCAGCAGAACAGGGGGCGCAGCCAAAAACATTCAGTACTTC
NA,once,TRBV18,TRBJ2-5,CASSPQEGGETQYF,TGTGCCAGCTCACCACAAGAGGGAGGAGAGACCCAGTACTTC
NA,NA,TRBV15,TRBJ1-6,CATSRVWGGNSPLHF,TGTGCCACCAGCAGAGTATGGGGGGGAAATTCACCCCTCCACTTT
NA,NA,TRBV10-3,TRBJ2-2,CAISGTANTGELFF,TGTGCCATCAGTGGTACAGCGAACACCGGGGAGCTGTTTTTT
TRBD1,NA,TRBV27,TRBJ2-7,CASSSDRVEQYF,TGTGCCAGCAGTTCCGACAGGGTCGAGCAGTACTTC
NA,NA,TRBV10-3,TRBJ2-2,CAISESSSRLVNTGELFF,TGTGCCATCAGTGAGTCGTCATCTAGACTAGTTAACACCGGGGAGCTGTTTTTT
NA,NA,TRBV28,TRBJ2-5,CASSLSETQYF,TGTGCCAGCAGTTTAAGCGAGACCCAGTACTTC
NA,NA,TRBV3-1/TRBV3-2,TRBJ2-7,CASRSRISYEQYF,TGTGCCAGCAGATCCAGGATCTCCTACGAGCAGTACTTC
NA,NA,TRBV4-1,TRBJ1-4,CASSQDGGTSNEKLFF,TGCGCCAGCAGCCAAGATGGAGGAACGTCTAATGAAAAACTGTTTTTT
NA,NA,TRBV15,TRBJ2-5,CATSRSAGLQETQYF,TGTGCCACCAGCCGATCAGCGGGTTTACAAGAGACCCAGTACTTC
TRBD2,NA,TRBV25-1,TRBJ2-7,CASSAAGAYEQYF,TGTGCCAGCAGTGCGGCGGGGGCCTACGAGCAGTACTTC
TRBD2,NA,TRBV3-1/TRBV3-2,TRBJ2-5,CASSQDLFGTSGVGETQYF,TGTGCCAGCAGCCAAGACCTATTCGGGACTAGCGGGGTGGGAGAGACCCAGTACTTC
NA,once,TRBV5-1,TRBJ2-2,CASSPPLLGNTGELFF,TGCGCCAGCAGCCCCCCCTTACTAGGGAACACCGGGGAGCTGTTTTTT
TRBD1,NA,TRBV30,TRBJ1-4,CAWGTAEKLFF,TGTGCCTGGGGGACAGCGGAAAAACTGTTTTTT
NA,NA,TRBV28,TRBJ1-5,CASSPVRNQPQHF,TGTGCCAGCAGTCCGGTGCGAAATCAGCCCCAGCATTTT
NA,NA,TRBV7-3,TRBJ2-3,CASSSSPGGHTDNTQYF,TGTGCCAGCAGCTCATCTCCAGGAGGCCACACAGATAATACGCAGTATTTT
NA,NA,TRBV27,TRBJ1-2,CASSLQGSFYGYTF,TGTGCCAGCAGTCTACAGGGCTCCTTCTATGGCTACACCTTC
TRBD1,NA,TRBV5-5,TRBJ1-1,CASSRRQGNTEAFF,TGTGCCAGCAGCCGAAGACAGGGGAACACTGAAGCTTTCTTT
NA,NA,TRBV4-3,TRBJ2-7,CASSRDLPGGRYEQYF,TGCGCCAGCAGCCGAGACCTCCCAGGGGGGAGATACGAGCAGTACTTC
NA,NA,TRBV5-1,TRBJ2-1,CASSFPRQSYNEQFF,TGCGCCAGCAGCTTTCCTAGACAGAGCTACAATGAGCAGTTCTTC
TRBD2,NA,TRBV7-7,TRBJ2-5,CASSPGGQETQYF,TGTGCCAGCAGCCCGGGAGGCCAAGAGACCCAGTACTTC
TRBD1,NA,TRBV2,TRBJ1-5,CASSGTGFEPQHF,TGTGCCAGCAGCGGGACAGGGTTTGAGCCCCAGCATTTT
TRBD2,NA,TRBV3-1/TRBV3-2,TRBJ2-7,CASTPSGRRDYEQYF,TGTGCCAGCACCCCTAGCGGGAGGCGAGATTACGAGCAGTACTTC
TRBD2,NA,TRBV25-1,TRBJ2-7,CASSPDSGKYEQYF,TGTGCCAGCAGTCCTGACAGCGGGAAGTACGAGCAGTACTTC
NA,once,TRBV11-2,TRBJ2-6,CASSRRGSGANVLTF,TGTGCCAGCAGCCGCCGGGGCTCTGGGGCCAACGTCCTGACTTTC
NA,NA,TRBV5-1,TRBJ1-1,CASSLAGVATEAFF,TGCGCCAGCAGCTTGGCAGGGGTAGCTACTGAAGCTTTCTTT
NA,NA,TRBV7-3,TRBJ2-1,CASSLTPRGVYNEQFF,TGTGCCAGCAGCCTCACCCCCCGGGGTGTTTACAATGAGCAGTTCTTC
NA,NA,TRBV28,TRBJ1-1,CASTVGVRAFF,TGTGCCAGCACCGTCGGGGTGCGTGCTTTCTTT
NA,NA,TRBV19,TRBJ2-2,CASSIGAQVNTGELFF,TGTGCCAGTAGTATAGGGGCCCAGGTGAACACCGGGGAGCTGTTTTTT
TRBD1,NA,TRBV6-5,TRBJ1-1,CASRTGVANTEAFF,TGTGCCAGCAGAACAGGGGTCGCGAACACTGAAGCTTTCTTT
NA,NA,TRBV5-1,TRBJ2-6,CASSLGWGVVEANVLTF,TGCGCCAGCAGCTTGGGCTGGGGGGTGGTGGAGGCCAACGTCCTGACTTTC